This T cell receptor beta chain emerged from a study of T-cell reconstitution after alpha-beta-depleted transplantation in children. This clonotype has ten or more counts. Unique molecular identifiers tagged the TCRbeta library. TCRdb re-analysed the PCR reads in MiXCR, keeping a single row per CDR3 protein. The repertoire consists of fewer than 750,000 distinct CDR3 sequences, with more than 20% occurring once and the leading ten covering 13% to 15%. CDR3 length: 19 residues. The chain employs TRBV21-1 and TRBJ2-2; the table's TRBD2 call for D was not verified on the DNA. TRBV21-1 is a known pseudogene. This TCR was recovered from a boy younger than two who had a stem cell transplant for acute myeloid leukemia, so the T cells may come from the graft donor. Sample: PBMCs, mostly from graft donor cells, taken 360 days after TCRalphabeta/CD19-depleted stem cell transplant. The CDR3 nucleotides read TGTGCCAGCAGCAAAGAGTGCGGTGCGGGGGGGCCATACACCGGGGAGCTGTTTTTT. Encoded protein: CASSKECGAGGPYTGELFF.